These 16 T cell receptor beta chains were sequenced from one sample in a study of cytomegalovirus exposure and HLA in healthy donors. The PCR was carried out with 60 Vbeta primers and 13 Jbeta primers. TCRdb keeps only in-frame clones here, not all; method: immunoSEQ multiplex PCR. The data contain approximately 110,000 clones, about 78% of them singletons. What was sequenced was PBMCs. The receptors were gathered from a young man in good health and CMV-seronegative.

The chain links TRBV5-6 to TRBJ1-4, with D unclear. Between the trimmed V and J ends, which lost 0 bases and 11 bases, there was a span of 23 bases. Per the germline V gene, CDR1 is SGHDT and CDR2 is YYEEEE. CDR3 size: 17 residues. The CDR3 DNA follows: TGTGCCAGCAGCTTGGGGAGCCTTTACACCATGAATGGCAAACTGTTTTTT. Translating it yields CASSLGSLYTMNGKLFF.

This chain links TRBV28 with TRBJ1-2; 8 bases line up with TRBD1. CDR1 and CDR2 (germline): MDHEN, SYDVKM. Losses at the gene ends were 4 bases for V and 2 bases for J; bases not matched to a gene: 6. This CDR3 is 15 amino acids long. The CDR3 is CASSSDRGANYGYTF. The CDR3 DNA follows: TGTGCCAGCAGTTCAGACAGGGGAGCGAACTATGGCTACACCTTC.

This sequence joins TRBV5-4 and TRBJ2-3; TRBD2 matches 11 bases. This CDR3 has 15 amino acids. The germline gives CDR1 SGHNT, CDR2 YYREEE (reference sequence). V was clipped by 0 bases and J by 5 bases; unmatched bases: 2. CDR3 in amino acids: CASSLVSGGEDTQYF. CDR3 DNA: TGTGCCAGCAGCTTGGTTAGCGGGGGGGAAGATACGCAGTATTTT.

The chain recombines TRBV19 with TRBJ2-7; TRBD1 might be the D (5 bases). This CDR3 contains 15 residues. The germline gives CDR1 LNHDA, CDR2 SQIVND (reference sequence). Trimming removed 1 base from V and 6 bases from J, with 16 bases in between. The CDR3 here is CASSIAAQGSSEQYF. The CDR3, as DNA: TGTGCCAGTAGTATAGCTGCGCAGGGATCTAGCGAGCAGTACTTC.

This chain joins TRBV7-2 and TRBJ1-5; tentative D call: TRBD1 (5 bases). Germline V gives CDR1 SGHTA, CDR2 FQGNSA. This CDR3 is 16 amino acids long. V gave up 1 base and J gave up 1 base, with 11 bases separating them. The CDR3 DNA reads as TGTGCCAGCAGCTTAGGGGGGGGAGGGAGCAATCAGCCCCAGCATTTT. Protein sequence: CASSLGGGGSNQPQHF.

The CDR3 sequence is CASSVWAGNADTQYF. The CDR3, as DNA: TGTGCCAGCAGCGTATGGGCGGGGAACGCAGATACGCAGTATTTT. The J gene is TRBJ2-3, the V gene TRBV9, with a possible D match to TRBD2 (6 bases). Germline CDR1 and CDR2: SGDLS and YYNGEE. This CDR3 region has 15 residues. Trimming took off 1 base at V and 4 bases at J, with 13 bases between the two ends.

This sequence joins TRBV4-3 and TRBJ2-7, with D unresolved. Germline loops: CDR1 LGHNA, CDR2 YSLEER. Trimming took 0 bases from V and 3 from J, leaving 21 bases between them. The CDR3 length is 18 residues. The CDR3 is CASSQESGRFEASYEQYF. CDR3 bases: TGCGCCAGCAGCCAAGAGTCTGGTCGGTTCGAAGCTAGCTACGAGCAGTACTTC.

This clone was seen just once. This CDR3 reads CASSSYTNRGEQYF. CDR3 in DNA: TGTGCCAGCAGCTCATACACGAACAGGGGTGAGCAGTACTTC. This chain uses TRBV5-6 with TRBJ2-7, with 7 bases matching TRBD1. Germline CDR1 is SGHDT and CDR2 is YYEEEE. CDR3 length: 14 residues. V shed 3 bases, J shed 7 bases, and the junction held 10 bases outside the gene matches.

This chain joins TRBV15 and TRBJ2-2; D might be TRBD2 (6 bases). The V end lost 0 bases, the J end lost 5 bases, and 13 bases lay between the germline ends. This CDR3 is 16 amino acids long. The V gene's germline CDR1 is LNHNV and CDR2 YYDKDF (reference sequence). This chain's CDR3 is CATSRDRNSGTGELFF. DNA of the CDR3: TGTGCCACCAGCAGAGATAGGAATAGCGGTACCGGGGAGCTGTTTTTT.

The V gene is TRBV5-1, the J gene TRBJ2-7; 9 bases are a match to TRBD1. V lost 3 bases to trimming and J lost 5 bases; unmatched junction nucleotides: 9. From germline, CDR1 is SGHRS and CDR2 YFSETQ. This CDR3 is built from 15 residues. The CDR3 sequence: CASSWTGQGVHEQYF. The CDR3 nucleotides read TGCGCCAGCAGCTGGACGGGACAGGGAGTGCACGAGCAGTACTTC.

The V gene is TRBV7-6, the J gene TRBJ2-3; TRBD2 might be the D (6 bases). The V and J ends lost 0 bases and 1 base respectively, with 8 bases between them. The CDR3 sequence is 15 residues long. The germline V gene encodes CDR1 SGHVS and CDR2 FNYEAQ. Here the CDR3 reads CASSLAPGGTDTQYF. The CDR3 nucleotides are TGTGCCAGCAGCTTAGCGCCGGGAGGCACAGATACGCAGTATTTT.

CDR3 nucleotide sequence: TGTGCCAGCAGCTTAGCGTCCGGGTTGGAGCAGCCCCAGCATTTT. Protein sequence: CASSLASGLEQPQHF. V gene TRBV7-9 combines with J gene TRBJ1-5; D remains ambiguous. The CDR3 is made up of 15 amino acids. Trimming took 0 bases from V and 7 from J, leaving 13 bases between them. Germline V gene sequence: CDR1 SEHNR, CDR2 FQNEAQ (reference sequence).

J is TRBJ2-7 and V is TRBV27, with 8 bases matching TRBD1. After removal of 8 bases from V and 2 bases from J, the junction contained 2 bases not matched to a gene. CDR1 and CDR2 from the germline V gene are MNHEY and SMNVEV (reference sequence). CDR3 length equals 12 residues. The CDR3 DNA reads as TGTGCCAGCGGACAGGGTCCCTACGAGCAGTACTTC. Translation gives CASGQGPYEQYF.

This clone was picked up one time. The V call is TRBV7-9, the J call TRBJ2-1, with 14 bases lining up with TRBD2. This CDR3 has 16 amino acids. Germline V gives CDR1 SEHNR, CDR2 FQNEAQ (reference sequence). With 5 bases clipped from V and 12 bases from J, the junction kept 12 bases outside the gene matches. CDR3 region: CASSPKGLAGGGGQFF. The CDR3, as DNA: TGTGCCAGCAGCCCCAAAGGACTAGCGGGAGGCGGGGGGCAGTTCTTC.

The rearrangement links TRBV29-1 to TRBJ1-3; D is uncertain. The CDR3 sequence is 14 residues long. Trimming left V 1 base short and J 0 bases short, with 7 bases between. The germline CDR1 and CDR2 sequences are SQVTM and ANQGSEA. The CDR3 sequence: CSVEVGLSGNTIYF. The CDR3 DNA sequence: TGCAGCGTTGAAGTCGGTCTCTCTGGAAACACCATATATTTT.

The chain combines TRBV7-2 with TRBJ2-1; D is ambiguous. Germline CDR1 reads SGHTA; CDR2 reads FQGNSA. This CDR3 spans 13 amino acids. V lost 2 bases to trimming and J lost 7 bases, with 9 bases between them. The CDR3 coding sequence is TGTGCCAGCAGCTTATGGGCCGCGAATGAGCAGTTCTTC. Its translation: CASSLWAANEQFF. The full variable domain, with the rest looked up from reference TRBV7-2 and TRBJ2-1, is GAGVSQSPSNKVTEKGKDVELRCDPISGHTALYWYRQSLGQGLEFLIYFQGNSAPDKSGLPSDRFSAERTGGSVSTLTIQRTQQEDSAVYLCASSLWAANEQFFGPGTRLTVL.